The rows below give T cell receptor beta chains drawn from one sample of a study of blood T cell repertoires in COVID-19. Produced via immunoSEQ multiplex PCR; TCRdb's table is partial and in-frame only. The sample contains around 260,000 clones, 88% of which appear only once. The sample was peripheral blood. These receptors all come from a human donor in a cohort sampled during active COVID-19. The CDR3 runs from the conserved cysteine through the conserved F or W. Each record gives: V gene, D gene, J gene, clone size, CDR3 protein, CDR3 DNA. D genes are given only for firm matches. Not all rows give a size; the values are once, few, many and, for expanded clones, a class.

>TRBV7-9|-|TRBJ2-7|-
CASSRLGQKTYEQYF
TGTGCCAGCAGCCGCCTAGGACAGAAAACCTACGAGCAGTACTTC
>TRBV6-2/TRBV6-3|-|TRBJ2-2|-
CASSYTRDTGELFF
TGTGCCAGCAGTTATACCAGGGACACCGGGGAGCTGTTTTTT
>TRBV25-1|TRBD2|TRBJ2-7|-
CASSVASGSPPYEQYF
TGTGCCAGCAGTGTGGCTAGCGGGAGTCCCCCCTACGAGCAGTACTTC
>TRBV4-2|-|TRBJ2-1|-
CASSPSTYNEQFF
TGTGCCAGCAGTCCCTCTACCTACAATGAGCAGTTCTTC
>TRBV10-2|-|TRBJ2-7|-
CASSGHDSYEQYF
TGCGCCAGCAGTGGACACGACTCCTACGAGCAGTACTTC
>TRBV29-1|TRBD1|TRBJ2-7|-
CSVLRTGDSYEQYF
TGCAGCGTTCTTAGGACAGGCGATTCCTACGAGCAGTACTTC
>TRBV5-1|TRBD1|TRBJ2-3|-
CASSSGTGDTDTQYF
TGCGCCAGCAGCTCCGGGACAGGGGATACAGATACGCAGTATTTT
>TRBV5-1|TRBD2|TRBJ2-1|once
CASSSLAGSSYNEQFF
TGCGCCAGCAGCTCGTTAGCGGGAAGCTCCTACAATGAGCAGTTCTTC
>TRBV25-1|TRBD1|TRBJ2-7|-
CASSESLWGQGREEQYF
TGTGCCAGCAGTGAATCTTTGTGGGGACAGGGGAGGGAAGAGCAGTACTTC
>TRBV3-1/TRBV3-2|TRBD1|TRBJ1-1|few
CASSQDWDRGEAFF
TGTGCCAGCAGCCAAGATTGGGACAGGGGAGAGGCTTTCTTT
>TRBV5-1|TRBD2|TRBJ2-1|-
CASRVTSGRVNEQFF
TGCGCCAGCAGAGTGACTAGCGGGAGGGTTAATGAGCAGTTCTTC
>TRBV2|-|TRBJ2-7|-
CASSGAFSYEQYF
TGTGCCAGCAGTGGGGCTTTCTCCTACGAGCAGTACTTC
>TRBV6-5|-|TRBJ2-3|-
CASSRDFTDTQYF
TGTGCCAGCAGTCGGGACTTCACAGATACGCAGTATTTT
>TRBV7-9|TRBD1|TRBJ2-3|-
CASTDRQDTQYF
TGTGCCAGCACGGACAGGCAAGATACGCAGTATTTT
>TRBV6-5|TRBD2|TRBJ2-7|-
CASRPTSDTFYEQYF
TGTGCCAGCAGACCGACTAGCGACACCTTCTACGAGCAGTACTTC
>TRBV5-6|-|TRBJ1-2|-
CASRNPLSRNYGYTF
TGTGCCAGCAGAAACCCCCTTAGCCGTAACTATGGCTACACCTTC
>TRBV13|-|TRBJ1-1|once
CASSPPGYTEAFF
TGTGCCAGCAGCCCTCCGGGGTACACTGAAGCTTTCTTT
>TRBV6-4|-|TRBJ2-2|-
CASSDGVGTGELFF
TGTGCCAGCAGTGACGGAGTGGGCACCGGGGAGCTGTTTTTT
>TRBV10-3|TRBD1|TRBJ1-1|-
CAIRISPGQGDLGNTEAFF
TGTGCCATCAGGATCTCGCCGGGACAGGGGGATCTTGGTAACACTGAAGCTTTCTTT
>TRBV6-5|-|TRBJ1-5|-
CASSMTVINQPQHF
TGTGCCAGCAGCATGACAGTAATCAATCAGCCCCAGCATTTT
>TRBV6-6|-|TRBJ2-2|-
CASSSWDIVGTGELFF
TGTGCCAGCAGTTCCTGGGACATCGTTGGGACCGGGGAGCTGTTTTTT
>TRBV12-3/TRBV12-4|-|TRBJ1-1|-
CASSLSYREAFF
TGTGCCAGCAGTTTATCCTACAGGGAAGCTTTCTTT
>TRBV24-1|TRBD1|TRBJ2-7|-
CATSDGDRDTQQSLEQYF
TGTGCCACCAGTGATGGGGACAGGGACACCCAGCAGAGCCTCGAGCAGTACTTC
>TRBV11-2|TRBD1|TRBJ2-7|-
CASSSLTGDGEQYF
TGTGCCAGCAGCTCTCTAACAGGGGACGGCGAGCAGTACTTC
>TRBV5-1|TRBD2|TRBJ2-5|-
CASSLNLAGGETQYF
TGCGCCAGCAGCTTGAATCTAGCGGGGGGAGAGACCCAGTACTTC
>TRBV24-1|TRBD1|TRBJ2-7|-
CATSEPGTGAYEQYF
TGTGCCACCAGTGAACCCGGGACAGGGGCCTACGAGCAGTACTTC
>TRBV7-3|TRBD1|TRBJ2-1|-
CASSLNTDRGAGNEQFF
TGTGCCAGCAGCTTAAATACAGACAGGGGGGCTGGAAATGAGCAGTTCTTC
>TRBV2|-|TRBJ1-3|-
CASRRGDHSGNTIYF
TGTGCCAGCAGAAGGGGCGACCACTCTGGAAACACCATATATTTT